This TCR beta chain stems from a study of PD-1 blockade in classical Hodgkin lymphoma. Study results and limitations: TCR diversity in CD4+, not CD8+, cells rose significantly by C4D1. Patients starting nivolumab less than 1 year after ASCT had lower diversity and were excluded from later analyses.

The assay was immunoSEQ multiplex PCR, and TCRdb's table has in-frame clones only and misses some. The data contain tens of thousands of clones, around 93% of them singletons. Germline CDR1 MNHEY, CDR2 SMNVEV (reference sequence). The CDR3 extends over 17 amino acids. Deletions cut 0 bases from V and 0 bases from J, with 12 bases between. As regards this clone: Its specificity is not known.

Every patient relapsed after autologous stem cell transplantation, and brentuximab vedotin exposure varied. The specimen comprised peripheral blood mononuclear cells (PBMCs), sampled at baseline. This sequence was found in a human donor with classical Hodgkin lymphoma. The chain recombines TRBV27 with TRBJ2-1; a weak D match, TRBD1 (5 bases). The CDR3 DNA reads TGTGCCAGCAGTTTATCTTGGGGCCCGAGCTCCTACAATGAGCAGTTCTTC. Translating gives CASSLSWGPSSYNEQFF.